Below are 13 T cell receptor beta chains sequenced from a single sample in a study of molecular identifiers for immune sequencing clone quantification. From the PCR reads, TCRdb called clonotypes with MiXCR, one entry per CDR3 protein. This table holds a few hundred thousand distinct CDR3 sequences, roughly a quarter found once. The sequencing input was naive CD8+ T cells from blood, with Jurkat cell RNA spiked in. The sample's subset: FACS-sorted CD8+CD4-CCR7+CD45RA+ naive T cells. The source of these receptors is a human donor in good health. Some libraries in this study had Jurkat cell RNA spiked in.

This chain joins TRBV4-1 and TRBJ2-3, with D possibly matching TRBD1 (5 bases). Trimming took 2 bases from V and 2 from J, leaving 8 bases between them. This CDR3 comprises 14 residues. The germline CDR1 and CDR2 sequences are MGHRA and YSYEKL. This CDR3 is CASSQTGYTDTQYF. The CDR3 nucleotides read TGCGCCAGCAGCCAAACAGGTTACACAGATACGCAGTATTTT.

This clonotype showed up just once. A single base separates this from a much larger clone, so it may be a read error. The chain has TRBV12-3 or TRBV12-4 and TRBJ2-3; 9 bases align to TRBD1. Trimming at V came to 2 bases and at J to 4 bases, leaving 4 bases not matched to a gene. The CDR3 has 15 residues. CDR3 bases: TGTGCCAGCAGTTTAACAGGGGGCATGCCAGATACGCAGTATTTT. It specifies CASSLTGGMPDTQYF.

There are a few counts of this clonotype. The rearrangement links TRBV4-1 to TRBJ2-3, with 8 nucleotides matching TRBD1. V shed 1 base and J 4 bases; nucleotides not matched to a gene: 10. The CDR3 is 17 amino acids. Looked up from germline, CDR1 is MGHRA and CDR2 is YSYEKL. The CDR3 reads CASSQVHLRQGPDTQYF. The DNA for the CDR3 is TGCGCCAGCAGCCAAGTGCATTTGAGACAGGGGCCAGATACGCAGTATTTT.

Notes on this clonotype: A much larger clone lies a single base off, so this may be a read error. The conserved closing phenylalanine or tryptophan is absent in this CDR3, likely reflecting a read error. This chain connects TRBV7-9 to TRBJ2-7; 7 bases agree with TRBD2. The CDR3 covers 13 residues. Germline CDR1 reads SEHNR; CDR2 reads FQNEAQ (reference sequence). V lost 6 bases to trimming and J lost 2 bases; unmatched junction nucleotides: 4. The CDR3 is CASRAGTTYEQYL. In DNA form, the CDR3 reads TGTGCCAGCAGAGCCGGGACTACCTACGAGCAGTACCTC.

V gene TRBV6-2 or TRBV6-3 combines with J gene TRBJ2-7; tentatively, D is TRBD2 (6 bases). The CDR3 loop spans 14 amino acids. Trimming stripped 2 bases from V and 8 bases from J, with 16 bases between. CDR1 is MNHEY and CDR2 is SVGEGT in the germline V gene. CDR3 nucleotide sequence: TGTGCCAGCAGTTACGCCGCAGGGAGGAGGCAGCAGTACTTC. Residues: CASSYAAGRRQQYF.

This clonotype occurred a few times. A single base separates this from a much larger clone, so it may be a read error. V usage is TRBV29-1 and J usage is TRBJ1-1, with D tentatively TRBD1 (5 bases). This CDR3 has 12 residues. Germline-derived CDR1 and CDR2 are SQVTM and ANQGSEA. The CDR3, as DNA: TGCAGGGGGGGGGTCGGGACCACTGAAGCTTTCTTT. Translated, it gives CRGGVGTTEAFF.

The V call is TRBV7-9, the J call TRBJ2-1; the D gene is possibly TRBD1 (6 bases). CDR1 is SEHNR and CDR2 is FQNEAQ in the germline V gene (reference sequence). Trimming removed 4 bases at V and 4 bases at J, with 20 bases between. This CDR3 region has 17 residues. CDR3 loop: CASSSEGAGEAYNEQFF. CDR3 DNA: TGTGCCAGCAGCTCCGAAGGGGCAGGGGAAGCTTACAATGAGCAGTTCTTC.

This chain uses TRBV11-2 with TRBJ2-3; 9 nucleotides line up with TRBD2. The V gene end was trimmed by 4 bases and the J gene end by 2 bases; junction bases not matched to a gene: 7. Germline V gives CDR1 SGHAT, CDR2 FQNNGV. The CDR3 runs to 16 residues. CDR3 loop: CASSSALAGLTDTQYF. CDR3 nucleotides: TGTGCCAGCAGCTCAGCCCTAGCGGGACTCACAGATACGCAGTATTTT.

This clonotype was seen repeatedly, ten times or more. V and J are TRBV4-3 and TRBJ1-4; TRBD1 matches at 7 bases. Germline V lookup: CDR1 LGHNA, CDR2 YSLEER. The ends lost 1 base at V and 6 bases at J; junction bases unmatched: 11. The CDR3 totals 17 residues. This chain's CDR3 is CASSQGAGGSTHEKLFF. The CDR3 nucleotides are TGCGCCAGCAGCCAAGGAGCAGGGGGAAGTACTCATGAAAAACTGTTTTTT.

The V and J genes are TRBV11-2 and TRBJ2-7; no definite D call. The ends were cut back, 1 base at V and 3 bases at J, with 13 bases in the middle. Germline CDR1 is SGHAT and CDR2 is FQNNGV. The CDR3 is 15 residues long. CDR3 loop: CASSLVDNPNYEQYF. The DNA for the CDR3 is TGTGCCAGCAGCTTAGTAGACAACCCAAACTACGAGCAGTACTTC.

This clonotype appeared many times. The chain couples TRBV20-1 to TRBJ2-5; no clear D. The CDR3 is 13 amino acids. Germline CDR1 and CDR2: DFQATT and SNEGSKA (reference sequence). V was pared by 0 bases and J by 3 bases, with 8 bases between. The CDR3 loop is CSARDPRKETQYF. CDR3 nucleotide sequence: TGCAGTGCTAGAGATCCTAGGAAAGAGACCCAGTACTTC.

This clonotype came up many times. The chain combines TRBV11-2 with TRBJ2-1, with 9 bases that match TRBD1. V lost 4 bases and J lost 9; bases outside the gene matches: 13. CDR3 length: 16 residues. From germline, CDR1 is SGHAT and CDR2 FQNNGV. The CDR3, as DNA: TGTGCCAGCAGCTCACCCGGGACAGGGAATTTAGGTGAGCAGTTCTTC. Its translation: CASSSPGTGNLGEQFF.

This clonotype has a single count. The CDR3 DNA reads TGTGCCAGCAGCTTAGATGGGCGACTGGTGATCCAGTACTTC. It specifies CASSLDGRLVIQYF. V and J are TRBV7-9 and TRBJ2-5, with D unresolved. CDR3 size: 14 residues. Germline V gene lookup returns CDR1 SEHNR and CDR2 FQNEAQ (reference sequence). The V end was cut by 1 base, the J end by 10 bases, with 16 bases between.